A selection of T cell receptor beta chains follows, all from one sample in a study of shared clonotypes between healthy human individuals. Produced via immunoSEQ multiplex PCR; TCRdb's table is partial and in-frame only. The sample comprises about 2 million clones, over 85% of which are singletons, and more than 0.95% rests with the top ten. Sequenced: naive CD8+ T cells sorted from blood. All receptors derive from a man aged 18 to 35 in good health. The CDR3 runs from the conserved cysteine through the conserved F or W. The order of the fields is V gene, D gene, J gene, clone size, CDR3 DNA, CDR3 protein. The D gene is left open where the match is weak. Not every row has a clone size; where given, it reads once, few, many or a size class.

TRBV5-5	TRBD1	TRBJ2-3	-	TGTGCCAGCAGCTTGCAGGGGGAGTGGAGCACAGATACGCAGTATTTT	CASSLQGEWSTDTQYF
TRBV7-8	TRBD2	TRBJ2-1	-	TGTGCCAGCAGCTTAATGGCCGGCGGGGGGGCCTACAATGAGCAGTTCTTC	CASSLMAGGGAYNEQFF
TRBV7-8	-	TRBJ2-7	-	TGTGCCAGCAGCTTAGGGACAACTTACGAGCAGTACTTC	CASSLGTTYEQYF
TRBV4-1	-	TRBJ2-2	-	TGCGCCAGCAGCCAATTCGAGAGACACTCGTCCGGGGAGCTGTTTTTT	CASSQFERHSSGELFF
TRBV29-1	TRBD1	TRBJ2-1	-	TGCAGCGTATGGGGGACAGGCGTGGACAATGAGCAGTTCTTC	CSVWGTGVDNEQFF
TRBV19	TRBD2	TRBJ2-7	-	TGTGCCAGTAGTACCCGTTGGGAGGGACTAGCGGGCGAGCAGTACTTC	CASSTRWEGLAGEQYF
TRBV30	-	TRBJ1-5	few	TGTGCCTGGAGTGTTGGGACGGCTAGCAATCAGCCCCAGCATTTT	CAWSVGTASNQPQHF
TRBV27	TRBD1	TRBJ1-4	-	TGTGCCAGCAGTCCTTACAGGGGTTCTAATGAAAAACTGTTTTTT	CASSPYRGSNEKLFF
TRBV5-4	TRBD1	TRBJ2-7	-	TGTGCCAGCAGCTCCGGGACAGGGCTGGGTTACGAGCAGTACTTC	CASSSGTGLGYEQYF
TRBV28	-	TRBJ1-1	-	TGTGCCAGCAGTTTCGAAGGGGCTGAAGCTTTCTTT	CASSFEGAEAFF
TRBV4-1	-	TRBJ2-7	-	TGCGCCAGCAGCCACCGCTCGGTTGGTTCTCACGAGCAGTACTTC	CASSHRSVGSHEQYF
TRBV5-6	TRBD1	TRBJ2-7	few	TGTGCCAGCAGCTTCGGGACAGGCTCCTACGAGCAGTACTTC	CASSFGTGSYEQYF
TRBV12-5	TRBD1	TRBJ1-2	-	TGTGCTAGTGGTCCAGGGGGCACGTGGGGCTACACCTTC	CASGPGGTWGYTF
TRBV7-9	-	TRBJ2-2	-	TGTGCCAGCAGCCCCTACCACCGGGCGGACTGGAACACCGGGGAGCTGTTTTTT	CASSPYHRADWNTGELFF
TRBV7-9	TRBD1	TRBJ2-7	-	TGTGCCAGCAGCTTAACAGGGGGCTTAGGTGAGCAGTACTTC	CASSLTGGLGEQYF
TRBV4-1	-	TRBJ1-6	-	TGCGCCAGCAGCCAAAATCTGGGGCCACCCCTCCACTTT	CASSQNLGPPLHF
TRBV5-6	TRBD2	TRBJ2-7	-	TGTGCCAGCAGCTTGTCGGGACTAGCGAAGTACGAGCAGTACTTC	CASSLSGLAKYEQYF
TRBV5-6	-	TRBJ1-2	-	TGTGCCAGCAGCCCCAGCGGGGATTTCTATGGCTACACCTTC	CASSPSGDFYGYTF
TRBV7-8	TRBD2	TRBJ2-3	-	TGTGCCAGCAGCACACTAGCGGGAGGCACAGATACGCAGTATTTT	CASSTLAGGTDTQYF
TRBV5-4	-	TRBJ1-2	many	TGTGCCAGCAGCTTGGTAAGGGGTCTCTATGGCTACACCTTC	CASSLVRGLYGYTF
TRBV29-1	-	TRBJ2-6	-	TGCAGCGTCGCAGGACAGCACAGCTCTGGGGCCAACGTCCTGACTTTC	CSVAGQHSSGANVLTF
TRBV5-3	-	TRBJ1-1	-	TGTGCCAGAAGCCCAATTTGTCCCGGGACTGAAGCTTTCTTT	CARSPICPGTEAFF
TRBV7-9	-	TRBJ2-3	-	TGTGCCAGCAGCTGGTACACAGATACGCAGTATTTT	CASSWYTDTQYF
TRBV7-9	TRBD1	TRBJ2-6	-	TGTGCCATACGGACAGGGGCCGGGGCCAACGTCCTGACTTTC	CAIRTGAGANVLTF
TRBV9	TRBD2	TRBJ2-3	-	TGTGCCAGCAGCGTAGGAGGCGGGGGGGCGTCAGATACGCAGTATTTT	CASSVGGGGASDTQYF
TRBV2	-	TRBJ1-5	-	TGTGCCAGCAGTGAAACGGGCAATAGCAATCAGCCCCAGCATTTT	CASSETGNSNQPQHF
TRBV9	-	TRBJ2-3	-	TGTGCCAGCAGCGTACAAGGAACGGATACGCAGTATTTT	CASSVQGTDTQYF
TRBV5-4	-	TRBJ2-2	-	TGTGCCTTCCAGGGACTGGACGCCGCCGGGGAGCTGTTTTTT	CAFQGLDAAGELFF